The clone carrying this T cell receptor (beta chain) was counted only a few times. The antigen is not known. The data derive from a study of T cells in Graves' hyperthyroidism and ophthalmopathy. RNA transcripts gave rise to amplified TCR beta CDR3 regions. An initial round of RT-PCR targeting the TCR CDR3 relied on the HTBI primer set. TCRdb re-called the multiplex PCR reads with MiXCR, one entry per CDR3 protein. The sample contains 690,000 or so distinct CDR3 sequences, 18% of which appear only once. Study-wide points: A model of 13 V-J pairs discriminated ophthalmopathy from stable hyperthyroidism.

Clinicians diagnosed patients from clinical symptoms, serum thyroxine and TRAb, thyroid ultrasound and orbital computed tomography. The study collected blood at first hyperthyroidism diagnosis, before any ophthalmopathy symptoms arose. The authors obtained PBMCs from about 9 ml of fresh peripheral blood. Trimming removed 8 bases from V and 2 bases from J, with 17 bases in between. From germline, CDR1 is SNHLY and CDR2 FYNNEI. CDR3 size: 15 residues. The source is a woman aged 45-65 years with Graves' hyperthyroidism that later progressed to Graves' ophthalmopathy. The sample was blood. The chain is built from TRBV2 and TRBJ2-3; D is unresolved. The DNA of the CDR3 is TGTGCCAGCGGAACACTGGATACCCTCACAGATACGCAGTATTTT. This gives the protein CASGTLDTLTDTQYF.